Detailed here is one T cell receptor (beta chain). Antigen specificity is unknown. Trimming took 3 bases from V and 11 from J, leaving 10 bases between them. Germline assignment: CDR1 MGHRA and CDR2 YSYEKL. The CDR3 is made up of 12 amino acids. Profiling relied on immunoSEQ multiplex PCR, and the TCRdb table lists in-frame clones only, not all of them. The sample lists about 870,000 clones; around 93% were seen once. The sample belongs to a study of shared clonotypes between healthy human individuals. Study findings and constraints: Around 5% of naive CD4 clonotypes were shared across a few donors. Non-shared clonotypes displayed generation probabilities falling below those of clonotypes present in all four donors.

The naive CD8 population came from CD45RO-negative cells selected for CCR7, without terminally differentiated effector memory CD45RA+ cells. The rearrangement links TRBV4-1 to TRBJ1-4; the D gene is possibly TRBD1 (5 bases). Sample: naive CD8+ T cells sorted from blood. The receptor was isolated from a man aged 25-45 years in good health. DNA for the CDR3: TGCGCCAGCAGCCAGCGCGGGGGGAAACTGTTTTTT. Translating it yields CASSQRGGKLFF.